A selection of T cell receptor beta chains follows, all from one sample in a study of blood T cell repertoires in COVID-19. Only in-frame clones appear in the TCRdb table, and some are missing; sequencing was by immunoSEQ multiplex PCR. Of about 400,000 clones detected, 88% appear once; the ten largest clones hold approximately 2.1%. Sequencing input: PBMCs or T cells enriched from blood (not recorded which). Source of these receptors: a middle-aged woman with acute COVID-19. The CDR3 runs from the conserved cysteine through the conserved F or W. Fields, in order: clone size, V gene, D gene, J gene, CDR3 DNA, CDR3 protein. D genes are given only for firm matches. Clone size is shown for a subset of rows, as once, few, many or a class of expanded clone.

NA	TRBV24-1	NA	TRBJ1-2	TGTGCCACCAGTGATTCAGCGGTGTCCTATGGCTACACCTTC	CATSDSAVSYGYTF
NA	TRBV19	NA	TRBJ1-1	TGTGCCAGTAGTCTCCCACATGGCACTGAAGCTTTCTTT	CASSLPHGTEAFF
once	TRBV27	NA	TRBJ2-2	TGTGCCAGCAGTTTAACAGGGTACACCGGGGAGCTGTTTTTT	CASSLTGYTGELFF
NA	TRBV7-8	NA	TRBJ1-5	TGTGCCAGCAGCTTAGTGAGTGCAGGGCTGCAGCCCCAGCATTTT	CASSLVSAGLQPQHF
NA	TRBV7-9	TRBD2	TRBJ2-5	TGTGCCAGCAGCTTTGGACTAGGGTCAGAGACCCAGTACTTC	CASSFGLGSETQYF
NA	TRBV2	TRBD1	TRBJ1-4	TGTGCCAGCAGCAGGGGGCTTAATGAAAAACTGTTTTTT	CASSRGLNEKLFF
NA	TRBV21-1	NA	TRBJ2-7	TGTGCCAGCGTGGTCCGGACAGGGGACAATTACGAGCAGTACTTC	CASVVRTGDNYEQYF
once	TRBV12-5	TRBD2	TRBJ2-2	TGTGCTAGTGGTTTGACACCGGGACTAGCGGGGGGTGCCTCTAGGACCGGGGAGCTGTTTTTT	CASGLTPGLAGGASRTGELFF
once	TRBV27	TRBD2	TRBJ2-2	TGTGCCAGCAGCACGCTAGCGGGGGGGCCGAGCACCGGGGAGCTGTTTTTT	CASSTLAGGPSTGELFF
NA	TRBV4-1	NA	TRBJ2-7	TGCGCCAGCAGCCCCTACTCCCTCTACGAGCAGTACTTC	CASSPYSLYEQYF
NA	TRBV19	TRBD1	TRBJ2-7	TGTGCCAGTAGTATAGCCAGGGGGGAGCAGTACTTC	CASSIARGEQYF
NA	TRBV4-1	TRBD1	TRBJ2-1	TGCGCCAGCAGCCAAGCTGGACAGGGCTATGAGCAGTTCTTC	CASSQAGQGYEQFF
NA	TRBV12-3/TRBV12-4	NA	TRBJ1-2	TGTGCCAGCAGGCTGGGGGGGTCTGGCTACACCTTC	CASRLGGSGYTF
NA	TRBV24-1	TRBD1	TRBJ2-1	TGTGCCACCAGTGATTTTACAGGGGCCGGTGAGCAGTTCTTC	CATSDFTGAGEQFF
NA	TRBV3-1/TRBV3-2	NA	TRBJ2-5	TGTGCCAGCAGCCAACGCCAGGGTAGCGGTGGGGAGACCCAGTACTTC	CASSQRQGSGGETQYF
NA	TRBV3-1/TRBV3-2	NA	TRBJ1-6	TGTGCCAGCAGCCAAGTGACAGGCTCCTATAATTCACCCCTCCACTTT	CASSQVTGSYNSPLHF
NA	TRBV5-4	NA	TRBJ1-6	TGTGCCAGCAGCTTGGTTGGCAGGCCTTCACCCCTCCACTTT	CASSLVGRPSPLHF
NA	TRBV12-5	NA	TRBJ2-1	TGTGCTAGTGGTTTGACTAGTGTGACTTATGAGCAGTTCTTC	CASGLTSVTYEQFF
NA	TRBV11-2	NA	TRBJ2-6	TGTGCCAGCAGCTTCTCCTCCTCTGGGGCCAACGTCCTGACTTTC	CASSFSSSGANVLTF
NA	TRBV24-1	NA	TRBJ2-1	TGTGCCACCAGTGAACATGGAGTGGACAATGAGCAGTTCTTC	CATSEHGVDNEQFF
NA	TRBV7-2	TRBD1	TRBJ1-1	TGTGCCAGCAGCATCGCAGGGGGCGCGGGATTAGCTTTCTTT	CASSIAGGAGLAFF
once	TRBV5-4	TRBD1	TRBJ2-7	TGTGCCAGCAGCTTGGGTGGACAGGGGGGGCTCTACGAGCAGTACTTC	CASSLGGQGGLYEQYF
NA	TRBV4-2	TRBD1	TRBJ1-2	TGTGCCAGCAGCCAAGAAGGGACAGGGCAGCTAAACTATGGCTACACCTTC	CASSQEGTGQLNYGYTF
NA	TRBV20-1	NA	TRBJ1-2	TGCAGTGCTTACAATAACTATGGCTACACCTTC	CSAYNNYGYTF
NA	TRBV6-1	NA	TRBJ2-2	TGTGCCAGCAGTGAAGCGATCAGGGAGGCCGGGGAGCTGTTTTTT	CASSEAIREAGELFF
NA	TRBV7-2	NA	TRBJ2-7	TGTGCCAGCAGCCCCCTACGCGAGCAGTACTTC	CASSPLREQYF
NA	TRBV30	TRBD2	TRBJ2-3	TGTGCCTGGTCGGGACTAGCAGCAGATACGCAGTATTTT	CAWSGLAADTQYF
NA	TRBV5-1	NA	TRBJ1-3	TGCGCCAGCAGCTTAGGACAGCCGAGCTCTGGAAACACCATATATTTT	CASSLGQPSSGNTIYF
NA	TRBV5-1	TRBD1	TRBJ2-7	TGCGCCAGCAGCTTCGGGACAGGGAATGAGCAGTACTTC	CASSFGTGNEQYF
NA	TRBV2	NA	TRBJ1-1	TGTGCCAGAGGTCTAGGCACTGAAGCTTTCTTT	CARGLGTEAFF
few	TRBV4-2	NA	TRBJ2-7	TGTGCCAGCAGCCAAGGGCAGGGGGGAACCTACGAGCAGTACTTC	CASSQGQGGTYEQYF
NA	TRBV4-1	TRBD1	TRBJ1-5	TGCGCCAGCAGCCACCCGGGACAGAACAATCAGCCCCAGCATTTT	CASSHPGQNNQPQHF